Listed below are T cell receptor beta chains from one sample, sequenced in a study of CD8 T cell repertoires and HIV-1 epitope variants. Produced via immunoSEQ multiplex PCR; TCRdb's table is partial and in-frame only. The sample has about 5,000 clones; about 65% are singletons. Their target antigens are unknown. The sequenced material came from cultured CD8+ T cells derived from PBMCs. These receptor sequences come from a male donor with HIV. Both conserved end residues are part of each CDR3. The D gene is left open where the match is weak. Clone size appears in some rows only: once, few, many, or a class for an expanded clone.

clone_size	v_call	d_call	j_call	cdr3_aa	cdr3_nt
few	TRBV5-1	TRBD1	TRBJ1-5	CASSPTGHQPQHF	TGCGCCAGCAGCCCGACAGGGCATCAGCCCCAGCATTTT
.	TRBV10-3	.	TRBJ2-3	CAISGEKNTQYF	TGTGCCATCAGTGGGGAGAAGAATACGCAGTATTTT
.	TRBV5-1	.	TRBJ2-1	CASSLNRGTNEQFF	TGCGCCAGCAGCTTGAACCGGGGTACCAATGAGCAGTTCTTC
.	TRBV25-1	.	TRBJ1-3	CASSDFGSSGNTIYF	TGTGCCAGCAGTGATTTTGGCAGCTCTGGAAACACCATATATTTT
.	TRBV7-2	.	TRBJ2-1	CASSPPTAPNEQFF	TGTGCCAGCAGCCCCCCCACAGCTCCCAATGAGCAGTTCTTC
.	TRBV7-7	.	TRBJ2-1	CASSPQGGYNEQFF	TGTGCCAGCAGCCCTCAGGGTGGCTACAATGAGCAGTTCTTC
.	TRBV7-3	.	TRBJ2-7	CASSLSGWDEQYF	TGTGCCAGCAGCTTGTCAGGGTGGGACGAGCAGTACTTC
.	TRBV27	TRBD1	TRBJ1-6	CASSPQGESYNSPLHF	TGTGCCAGCAGTCCCCAGGGGGAGTCCTATAATTCACCCCTCCACTTT
.	TRBV29-1	TRBD1	TRBJ2-5	CSARTGGRETQYF	TGCAGCGCCCGGACAGGGGGCAGAGAGACCCAGTACTTC
.	TRBV7-2	.	TRBJ1-2	CASSLLGAGVNYGYTF	TGTGCCAGCAGCTTACTGGGGGCAGGAGTGAACTACGGCTACACCTTC
hyperexpanded	TRBV28	TRBD1	TRBJ1-1	CASSSPGTGVISTEAFF	TGTGCCAGCAGTTCCCCCGGGACAGGGGTGATTTCCACTGAAGCTTTCTTT
.	TRBV5-5	.	TRBJ1-5	CASSLAWQTGQPQHF	TGTGCCAGCAGCTTGGCCTGGCAGACTGGTCAGCCCCAGCATTTT
.	TRBV7-3	TRBD2	TRBJ2-5	CASSLGSGEQETQYF	TGTGCCAGCAGCTTGGGTAGCGGGGAACAAGAGACCCAGTACTTC
.	TRBV6-5	TRBD2	TRBJ2-1	CASSLSGRALDEQFF	TGTGCCAGCAGTCTTAGCGGGAGGGCCCTCGATGAGCAGTTCTTC
.	TRBV25-1	.	TRBJ1-5	CASSEYRVGQPQHF	TGTGCCAGCAGTGAATACCGGGTAGGACAGCCCCAGCATTTT